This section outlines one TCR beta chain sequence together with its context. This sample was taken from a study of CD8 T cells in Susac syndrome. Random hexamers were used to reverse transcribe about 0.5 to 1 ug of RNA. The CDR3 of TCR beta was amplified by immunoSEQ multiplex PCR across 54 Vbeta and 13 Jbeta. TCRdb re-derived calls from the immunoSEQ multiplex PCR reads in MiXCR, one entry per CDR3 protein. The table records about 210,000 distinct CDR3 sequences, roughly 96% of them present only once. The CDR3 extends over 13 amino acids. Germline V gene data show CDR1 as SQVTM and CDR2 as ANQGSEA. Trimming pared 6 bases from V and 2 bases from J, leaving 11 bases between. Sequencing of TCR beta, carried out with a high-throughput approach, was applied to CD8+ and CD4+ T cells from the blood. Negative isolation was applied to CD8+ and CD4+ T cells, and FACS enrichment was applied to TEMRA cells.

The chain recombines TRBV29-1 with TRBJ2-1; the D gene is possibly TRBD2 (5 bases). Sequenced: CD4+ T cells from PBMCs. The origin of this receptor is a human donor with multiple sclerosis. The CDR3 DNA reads TGCAGCGTCATGGGAGCCGCCTACAATGAGCAGTTCTTC. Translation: CSVMGAAYNEQFF.